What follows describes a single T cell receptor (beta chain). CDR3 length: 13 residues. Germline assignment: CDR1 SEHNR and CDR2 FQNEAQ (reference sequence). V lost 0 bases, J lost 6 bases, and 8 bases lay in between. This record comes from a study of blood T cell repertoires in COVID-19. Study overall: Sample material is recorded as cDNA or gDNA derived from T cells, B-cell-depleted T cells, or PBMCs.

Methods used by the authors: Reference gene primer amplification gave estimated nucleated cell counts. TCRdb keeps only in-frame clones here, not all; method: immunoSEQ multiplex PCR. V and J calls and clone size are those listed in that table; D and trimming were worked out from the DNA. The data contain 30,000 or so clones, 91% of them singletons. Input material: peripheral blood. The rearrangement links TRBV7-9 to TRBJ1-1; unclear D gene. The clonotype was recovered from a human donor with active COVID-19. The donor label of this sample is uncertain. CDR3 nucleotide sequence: TGTGCCAGCAGCTTAGCTGTGGCCTCTGAAGCTTTCTTT. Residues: CASSLAVASEAFF.